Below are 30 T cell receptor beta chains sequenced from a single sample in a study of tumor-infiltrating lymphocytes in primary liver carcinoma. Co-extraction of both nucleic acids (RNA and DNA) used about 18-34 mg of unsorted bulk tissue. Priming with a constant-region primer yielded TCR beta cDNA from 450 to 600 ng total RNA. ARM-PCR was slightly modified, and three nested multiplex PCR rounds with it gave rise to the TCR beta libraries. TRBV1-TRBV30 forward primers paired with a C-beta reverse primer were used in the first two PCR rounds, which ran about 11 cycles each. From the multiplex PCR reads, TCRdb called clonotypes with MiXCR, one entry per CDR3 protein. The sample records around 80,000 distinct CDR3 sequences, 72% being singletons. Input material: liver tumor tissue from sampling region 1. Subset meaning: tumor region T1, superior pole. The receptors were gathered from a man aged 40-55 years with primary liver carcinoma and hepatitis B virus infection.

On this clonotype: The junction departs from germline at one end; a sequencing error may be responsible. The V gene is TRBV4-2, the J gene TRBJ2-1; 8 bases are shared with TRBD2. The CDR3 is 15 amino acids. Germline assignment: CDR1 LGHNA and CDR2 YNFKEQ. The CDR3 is CVSSLGTRSRPEQFF. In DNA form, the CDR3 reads TGTGTCAGCAGCCTGGGGACTAGGAGCCGCCCCGAGCAGTTCTTC.

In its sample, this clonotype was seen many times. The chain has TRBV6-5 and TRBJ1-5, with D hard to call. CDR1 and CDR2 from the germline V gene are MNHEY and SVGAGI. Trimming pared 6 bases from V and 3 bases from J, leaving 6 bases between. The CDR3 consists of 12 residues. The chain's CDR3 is CASSNNNQPQHF. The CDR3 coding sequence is TGTGCCAGCAGCAACAACAATCAGCCCCAGCATTTT.

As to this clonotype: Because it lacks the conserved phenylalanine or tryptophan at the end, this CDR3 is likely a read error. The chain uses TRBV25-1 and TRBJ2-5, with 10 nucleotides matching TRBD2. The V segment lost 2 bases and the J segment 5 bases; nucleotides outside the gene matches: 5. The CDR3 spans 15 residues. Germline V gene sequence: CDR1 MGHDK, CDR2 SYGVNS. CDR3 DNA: TGTGCCAGCAGTGAACGGCTAGCGGGAGAGGAGACCCAGTACTTA. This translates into CASSERLAGEETQYL.

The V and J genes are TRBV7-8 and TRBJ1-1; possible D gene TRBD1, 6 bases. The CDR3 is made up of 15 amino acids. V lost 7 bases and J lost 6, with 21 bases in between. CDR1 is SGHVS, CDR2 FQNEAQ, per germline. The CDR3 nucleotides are TGTGCCAGCAATCAAGGGGGGGGAAGGGACGCTGAAGCTTTCTTT. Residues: CASNQGGGRDAEAFF.

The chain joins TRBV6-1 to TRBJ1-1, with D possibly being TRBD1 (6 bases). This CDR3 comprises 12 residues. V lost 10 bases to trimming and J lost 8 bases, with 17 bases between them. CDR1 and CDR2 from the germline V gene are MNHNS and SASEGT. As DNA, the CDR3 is TGTGCCACTTCAAGACAGGCACTCGAAGCTTTCTTT. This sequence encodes CATSRQALEAFF.

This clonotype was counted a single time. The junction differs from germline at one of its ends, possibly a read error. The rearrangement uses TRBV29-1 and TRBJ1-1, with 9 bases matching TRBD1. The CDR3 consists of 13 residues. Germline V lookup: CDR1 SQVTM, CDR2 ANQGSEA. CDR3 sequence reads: CSAVTGGGTEAFF. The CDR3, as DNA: TGTAGCGCTGTGACAGGGGGTGGCACTGAAGCTTTCTTT.

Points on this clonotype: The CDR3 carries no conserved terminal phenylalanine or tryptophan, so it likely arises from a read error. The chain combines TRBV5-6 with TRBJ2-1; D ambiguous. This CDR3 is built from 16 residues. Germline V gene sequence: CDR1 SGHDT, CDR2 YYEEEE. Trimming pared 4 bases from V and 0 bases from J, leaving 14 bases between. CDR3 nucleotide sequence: TGTGCCAGCAGCCCCCCGGGCATAAGCTCCTACAATGAGCAGTTCTTA. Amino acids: CASSPPGISSYNEQFL.

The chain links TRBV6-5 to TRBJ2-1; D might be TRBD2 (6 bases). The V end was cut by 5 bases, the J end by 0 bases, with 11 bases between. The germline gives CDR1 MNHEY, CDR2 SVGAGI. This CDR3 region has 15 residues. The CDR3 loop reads CASSEYGSSYNEQFF. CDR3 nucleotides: TGTGCCAGCAGTGAATACGGGAGCTCCTACAATGAGCAGTTCTTC.

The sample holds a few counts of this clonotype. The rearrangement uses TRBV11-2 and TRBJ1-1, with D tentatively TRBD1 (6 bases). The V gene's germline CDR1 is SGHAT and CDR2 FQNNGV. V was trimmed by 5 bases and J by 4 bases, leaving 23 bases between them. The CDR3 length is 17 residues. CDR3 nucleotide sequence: TGTGCCAGCAGCCGAATGGAGGGGCAGGGGTTTGGCACTGAAGCTTTCTTT. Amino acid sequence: CASSRMEGQGFGTEAFF.

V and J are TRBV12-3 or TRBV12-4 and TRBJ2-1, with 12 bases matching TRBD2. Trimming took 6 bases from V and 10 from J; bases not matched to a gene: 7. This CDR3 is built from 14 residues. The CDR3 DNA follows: TGTGCCAGCAGCAGGACTAGCGGGATTGGGGAGCAGTTCTTC. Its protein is CASSRTSGIGEQFF.

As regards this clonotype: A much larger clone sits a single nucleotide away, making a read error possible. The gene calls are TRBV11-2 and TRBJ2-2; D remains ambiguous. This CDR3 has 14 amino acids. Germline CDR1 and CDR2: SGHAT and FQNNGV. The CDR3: CVSSTDSDTGELFF. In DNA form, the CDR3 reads TGTGTCAGCAGCACAGACTCGGACACCGGGGAGCTGTTTTTT.

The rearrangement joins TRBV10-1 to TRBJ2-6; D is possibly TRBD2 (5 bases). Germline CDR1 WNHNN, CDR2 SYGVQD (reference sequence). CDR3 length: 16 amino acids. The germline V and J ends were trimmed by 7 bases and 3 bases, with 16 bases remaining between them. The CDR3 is CASKEGSANGANVLTF. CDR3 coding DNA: TGCGCCAGCAAAGAGGGCAGCGCAAATGGGGCCAACGTCCTGACTTTC.

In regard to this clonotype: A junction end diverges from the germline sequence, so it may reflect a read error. The DNA for the CDR3 is TGTGCCAACAGTTACTCAGGGAAACAACCCCAGCATTTT. Its protein product is CANSYSGKQPQHF. This chain links TRBV6-5 with TRBJ1-5; possible D gene TRBD1, 5 bases. Germline lookup yields CDR1 MNHEY and CDR2 SVGAGI. The CDR3 spans 13 residues.

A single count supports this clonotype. This CDR3 reads CASGGTEWETQYF. The CDR3 DNA follows: TGTGCCAGCGGGGGGACAGAATGGGAGACCCAGTACTTC. This chain joins TRBV5-4 and TRBJ2-5; TRBD1 is a possible D gene (7 bases). The V end was cut by 7 bases, the J end by 5 bases, with 15 bases between. This CDR3 spans 13 amino acids. Per germline, CDR1 SGHNT and CDR2 YYREEE (reference sequence).

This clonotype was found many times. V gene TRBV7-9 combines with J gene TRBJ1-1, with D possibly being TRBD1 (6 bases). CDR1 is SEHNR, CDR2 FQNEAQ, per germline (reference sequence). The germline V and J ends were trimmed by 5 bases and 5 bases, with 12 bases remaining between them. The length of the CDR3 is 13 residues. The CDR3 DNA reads TGTGCCAGCAGCCGCTTAGGGGGGACTGAAGCTTTCTTT. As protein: CASSRLGGTEAFF.

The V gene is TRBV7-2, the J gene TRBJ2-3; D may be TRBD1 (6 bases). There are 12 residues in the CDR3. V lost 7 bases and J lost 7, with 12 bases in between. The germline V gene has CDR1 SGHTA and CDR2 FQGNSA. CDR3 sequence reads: CASTGDWHTQYF. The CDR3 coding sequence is TGTGCCAGCACAGGGGATTGGCATACGCAGTATTTT.

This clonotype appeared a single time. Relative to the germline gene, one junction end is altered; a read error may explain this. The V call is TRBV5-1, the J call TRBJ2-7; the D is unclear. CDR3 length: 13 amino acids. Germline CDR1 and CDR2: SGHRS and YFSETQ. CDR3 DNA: TGCGCCTGCAGCATCGGATTAGCCTACGAGCAGTACTTC. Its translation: CACSIGLAYEQYF.

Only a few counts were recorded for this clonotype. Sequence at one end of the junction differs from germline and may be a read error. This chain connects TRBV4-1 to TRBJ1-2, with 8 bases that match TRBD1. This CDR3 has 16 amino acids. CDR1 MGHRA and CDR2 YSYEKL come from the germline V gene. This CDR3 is CTSSFERTGTNYGYTF. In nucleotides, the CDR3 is TGTACCAGCAGCTTCGAGAGGACAGGGACTAACTATGGCTACACCTTC.

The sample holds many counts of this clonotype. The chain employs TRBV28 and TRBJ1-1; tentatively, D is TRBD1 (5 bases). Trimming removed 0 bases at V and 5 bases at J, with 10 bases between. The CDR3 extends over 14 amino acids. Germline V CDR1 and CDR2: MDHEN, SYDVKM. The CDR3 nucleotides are TGTGCCAGCAGTTTATGGTTGGGGGGGACTGAAGCTTTCTTT. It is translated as CASSLWLGGTEAFF.

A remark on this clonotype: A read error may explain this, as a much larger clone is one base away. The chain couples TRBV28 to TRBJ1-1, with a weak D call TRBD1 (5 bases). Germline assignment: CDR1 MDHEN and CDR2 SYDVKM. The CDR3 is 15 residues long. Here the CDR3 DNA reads TGTGCCAGCAGTTCGCAAGGACATTTGAACACTGAAACTTTCTTT. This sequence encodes CASSSQGHLNTETFF.

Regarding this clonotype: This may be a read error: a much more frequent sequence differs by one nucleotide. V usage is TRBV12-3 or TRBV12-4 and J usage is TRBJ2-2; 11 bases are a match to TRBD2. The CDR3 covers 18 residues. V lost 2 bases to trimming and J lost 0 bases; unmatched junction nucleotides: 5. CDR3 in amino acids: CASSLTGTSGANTGELFF. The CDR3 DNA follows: TGTGCCAGCAGTTTAACCGGGACTAGCGGCGCGAACACCGGGGAGCTGTTTTTT.

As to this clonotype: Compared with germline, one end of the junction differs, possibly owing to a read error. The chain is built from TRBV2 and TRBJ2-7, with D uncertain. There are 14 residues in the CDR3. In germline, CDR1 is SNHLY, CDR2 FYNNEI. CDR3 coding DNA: TGTGACAGCAGAGAAACCAAAAGCTCCTACGAGCAGTACTTC. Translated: CDSRETKSSYEQYF.

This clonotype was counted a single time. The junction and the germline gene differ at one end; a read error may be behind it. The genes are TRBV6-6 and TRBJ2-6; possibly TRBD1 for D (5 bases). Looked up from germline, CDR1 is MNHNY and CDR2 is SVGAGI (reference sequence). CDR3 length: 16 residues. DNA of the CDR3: TGTGTCAGCAGTTACGGGCAGGCTTCTGGGGCCAACATCCTGACTTTC. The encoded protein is CVSSYGQASGANILTF.

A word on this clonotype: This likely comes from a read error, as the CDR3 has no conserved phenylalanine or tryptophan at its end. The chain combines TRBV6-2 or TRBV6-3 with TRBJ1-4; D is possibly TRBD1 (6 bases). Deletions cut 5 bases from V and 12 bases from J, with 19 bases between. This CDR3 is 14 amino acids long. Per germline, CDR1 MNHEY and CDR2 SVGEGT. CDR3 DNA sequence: TGTGCCAGCAGTCGCACAGGGTGGCGAGAAGAACTGTTTCTT. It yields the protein CASSRTGWREELFL.

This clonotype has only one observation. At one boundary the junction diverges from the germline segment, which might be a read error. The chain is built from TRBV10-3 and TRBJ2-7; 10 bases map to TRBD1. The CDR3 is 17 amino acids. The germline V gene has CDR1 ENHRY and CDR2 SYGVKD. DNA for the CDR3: TGTGCCATCAGTACCCTTCCCCCGGGACAGGGGTTCAGCGAGGAGTACTTC. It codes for CAISTLPPGQGFSEEYF.

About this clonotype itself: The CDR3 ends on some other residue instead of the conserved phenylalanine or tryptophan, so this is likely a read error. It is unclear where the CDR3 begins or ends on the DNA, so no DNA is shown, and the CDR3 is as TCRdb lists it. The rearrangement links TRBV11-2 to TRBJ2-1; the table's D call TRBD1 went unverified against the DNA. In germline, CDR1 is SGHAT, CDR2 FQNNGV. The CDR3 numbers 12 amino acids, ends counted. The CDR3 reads CVNSLGVREQLL.

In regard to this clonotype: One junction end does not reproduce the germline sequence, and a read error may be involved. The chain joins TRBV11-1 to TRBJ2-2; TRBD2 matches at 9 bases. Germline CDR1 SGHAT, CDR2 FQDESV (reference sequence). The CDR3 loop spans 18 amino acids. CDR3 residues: CGSSLDAAAGTSTGELFF. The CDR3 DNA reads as TGTGGTAGCAGCTTAGACGCTGCGGCAGGGACTAGCACCGGGGAGCTGTTCTTT.

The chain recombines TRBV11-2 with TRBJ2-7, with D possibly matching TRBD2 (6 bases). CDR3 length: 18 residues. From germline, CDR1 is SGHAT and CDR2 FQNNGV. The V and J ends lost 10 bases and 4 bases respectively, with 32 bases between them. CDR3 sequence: CANSLALTGVRLDYEQYF. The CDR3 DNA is TGTGCCAACAGTTTAGCTTTGACGGGAGTTCGCCTCGATTACGAGCAGTACTTC.

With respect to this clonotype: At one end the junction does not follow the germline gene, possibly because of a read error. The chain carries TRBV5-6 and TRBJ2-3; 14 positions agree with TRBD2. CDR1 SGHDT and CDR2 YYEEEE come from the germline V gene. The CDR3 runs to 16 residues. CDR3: CASSVGTSGSADTQYF. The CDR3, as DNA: TGTGCCAGTAGCGTCGGGACTAGCGGGAGTGCAGATACACAGTATTTT.

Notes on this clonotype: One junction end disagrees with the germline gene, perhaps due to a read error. In DNA form, the CDR3 reads TGTGCCAGCAGCCATCAACTAGCTCCTGAAGAGACCCAGTATTTC. Translation gives CASSHQLAPEETQYF. The chain recombines TRBV11-2 with TRBJ2-5, with D perhaps matching TRBD2 (6 bases). The CDR3 has 15 residues. Looked up from germline, CDR1 is SGHAT and CDR2 is FQNNGV.